Reported below is one TCR beta chain. This specimen comes from a study of T-cell memory formation after mild COVID-19. Overall study: TCR clusters were largely donor specific.

The V gene end was trimmed by 0 bases and the J gene end by 1 base; junction bases not matched to a gene: 4. Per the germline V gene, CDR1 is MRHNA and CDR2 is SNTAGT. The CDR3 loop spans 16 amino acids. With constant-segment primers, 5'RACE yielded cDNA libraries of TCR alpha and TCR beta that carried sample barcodes and UMIs. TCRdb recomputed calls from the 5' RACE reads with MiXCR, one row per CDR3 protein. This sample has more than 200,000 distinct CDR3 sequences, with around 15% found just once. The source material was PBMCs or a T cell subset sorted from them (not recorded which). The chain uses TRBV6-4 and TRBJ2-3, with 7 bases fitting TRBD2. The receptor comes from a young man who had mild COVID-19 (a few samples of this study predate the infection). Cell type and time point are not known. CDR3 nucleotide sequence: TGTGCCAGCAGTGACTCCAAGCGGGGAGGCACAGATACGCAGTATTTT. Amino acids: CASSDSKRGGTDTQYF.